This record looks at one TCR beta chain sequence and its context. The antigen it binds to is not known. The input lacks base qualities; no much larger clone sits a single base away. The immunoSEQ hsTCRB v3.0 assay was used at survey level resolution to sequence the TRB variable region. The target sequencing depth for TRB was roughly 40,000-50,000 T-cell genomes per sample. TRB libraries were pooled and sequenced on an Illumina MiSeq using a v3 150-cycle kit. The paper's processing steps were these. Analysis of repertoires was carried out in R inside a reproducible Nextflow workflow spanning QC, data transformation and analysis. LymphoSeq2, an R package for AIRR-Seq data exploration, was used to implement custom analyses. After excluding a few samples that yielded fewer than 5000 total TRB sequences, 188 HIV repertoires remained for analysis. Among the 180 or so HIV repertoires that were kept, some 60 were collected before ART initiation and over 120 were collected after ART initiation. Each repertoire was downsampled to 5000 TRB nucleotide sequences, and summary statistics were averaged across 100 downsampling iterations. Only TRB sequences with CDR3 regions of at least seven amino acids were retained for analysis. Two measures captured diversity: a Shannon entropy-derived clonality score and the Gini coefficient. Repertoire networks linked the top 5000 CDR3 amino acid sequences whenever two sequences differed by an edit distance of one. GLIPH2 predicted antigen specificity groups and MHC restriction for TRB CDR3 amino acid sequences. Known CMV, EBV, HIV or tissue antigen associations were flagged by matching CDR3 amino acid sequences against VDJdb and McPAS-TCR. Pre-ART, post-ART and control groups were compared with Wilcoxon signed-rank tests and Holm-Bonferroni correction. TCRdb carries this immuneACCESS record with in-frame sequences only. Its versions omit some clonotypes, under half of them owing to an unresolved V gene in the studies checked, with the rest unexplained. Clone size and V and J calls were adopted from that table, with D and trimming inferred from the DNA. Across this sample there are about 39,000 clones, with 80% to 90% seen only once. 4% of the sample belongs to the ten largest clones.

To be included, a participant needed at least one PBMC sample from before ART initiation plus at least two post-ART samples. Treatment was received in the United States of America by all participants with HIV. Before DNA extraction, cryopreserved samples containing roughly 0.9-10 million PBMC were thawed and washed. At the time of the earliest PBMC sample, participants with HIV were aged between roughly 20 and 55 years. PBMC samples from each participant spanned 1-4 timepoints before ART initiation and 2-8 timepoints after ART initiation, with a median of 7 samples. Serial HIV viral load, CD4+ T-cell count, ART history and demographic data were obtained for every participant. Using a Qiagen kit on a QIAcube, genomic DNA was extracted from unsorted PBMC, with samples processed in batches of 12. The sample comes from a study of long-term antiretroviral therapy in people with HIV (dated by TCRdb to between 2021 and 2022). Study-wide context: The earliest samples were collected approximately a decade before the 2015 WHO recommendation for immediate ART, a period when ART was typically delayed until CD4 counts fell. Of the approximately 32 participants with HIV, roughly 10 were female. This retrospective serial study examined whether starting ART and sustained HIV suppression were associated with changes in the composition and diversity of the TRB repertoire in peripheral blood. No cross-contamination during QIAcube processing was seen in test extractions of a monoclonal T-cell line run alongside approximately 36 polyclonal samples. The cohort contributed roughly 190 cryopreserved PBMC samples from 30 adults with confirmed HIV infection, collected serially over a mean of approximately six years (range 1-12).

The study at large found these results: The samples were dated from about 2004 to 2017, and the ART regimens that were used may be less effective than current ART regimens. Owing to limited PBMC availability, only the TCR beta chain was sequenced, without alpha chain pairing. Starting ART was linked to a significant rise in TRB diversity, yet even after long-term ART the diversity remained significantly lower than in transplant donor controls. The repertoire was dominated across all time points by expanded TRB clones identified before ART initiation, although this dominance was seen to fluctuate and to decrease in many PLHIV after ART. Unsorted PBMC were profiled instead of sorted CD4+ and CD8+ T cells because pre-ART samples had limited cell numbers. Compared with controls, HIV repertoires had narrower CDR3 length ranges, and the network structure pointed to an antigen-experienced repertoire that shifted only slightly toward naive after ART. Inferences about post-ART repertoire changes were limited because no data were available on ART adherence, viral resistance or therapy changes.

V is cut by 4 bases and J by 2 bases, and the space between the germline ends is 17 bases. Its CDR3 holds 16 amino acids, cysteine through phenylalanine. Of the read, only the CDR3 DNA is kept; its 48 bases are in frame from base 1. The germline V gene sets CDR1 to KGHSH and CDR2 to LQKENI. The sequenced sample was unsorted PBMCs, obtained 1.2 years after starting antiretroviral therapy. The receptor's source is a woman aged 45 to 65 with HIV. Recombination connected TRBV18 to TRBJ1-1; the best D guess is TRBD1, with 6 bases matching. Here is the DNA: TGTGCCAGCTCACGCTTTAAAGGGGGGGACAACACTGAAGCTTTCTTT. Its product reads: CASSRFKGGDNTEAFF.